This TCR beta chain was obtained from a study of cytomegalovirus exposure and HLA in healthy donors. In the study overall: Approximately 85 million unique TCRs from HLA-typed donors were held in an early data release. Notes on the study in general: Indistinguishable V segments such as TRBV6-2 and TRBV6-3 were excluded. According to an earlier analysis, most TCR beta V segments yielded productive rearrangements about 87% or about 30% of the time.

Comments on this clone: Its cognate antigen is unknown.

The PCR had 60 Vbeta and 13 Jbeta primers. Clones were read by immunoSEQ multiplex PCR, and TCRdb kept only the in-frame ones, dropping some. Of under 250,000 clones detected, 75% to 85% appear once; the ten largest clones hold less than 3%. The length of the CDR3 is 14 residues. The gene calls are TRBV21-1 and TRBJ2-5; the DNA was not used to check the table's D call, TRBD2. TRBV21-1 represents a pseudogene. The clonotype comes from a woman in her thirties or forties in good health and CMV-seronegative. Sequencing was carried out using PBMCs. The CDR3 DNA sequence: TGTGCCAAGACTAGCGGGAGCAGGTGGGAGACCCAGTACTTC. Amino acids: CAKTSGSRWETQYF.